This T cell receptor (beta chain) was profiled in a study of cytomegalovirus exposure and HLA in healthy donors. Across the whole study: Of around 400 genotyped donors, 81% grouped in the Caucasian-associated ancestry cluster.

Study findings and constraints: Most TCR sequences showed up rarely, but some public TCRs showed up in many donors. Previously analyzed data showed that most TCR beta V segments were productive at a frequency of about 90% or about 30%. CMV antigen specificity was confirmed in vitro for three CMV-associated chains.

Amplification used 60 Vbeta primers and 13 Jbeta primers. Profiling relied on immunoSEQ multiplex PCR, and the TCRdb table lists in-frame clones only, not all of them. The data contain 120,000 to 150,000 clones, approximately 73% of them seen just once; the ten biggest clones take up 1% to 1.5%. To note about this clone: Its cognate antigen is unknown.

V shed 1 base and J 8 bases; nucleotides not matched to a gene: 18. The CDR3 runs to 18 residues. Germline CDR1 LNHNV, CDR2 YYDKDF (reference sequence). Source material: PBMCs. The clonotype originates from a woman in her 40s in good health and CMV-seronegative. The gene calls are TRBV15 and TRBJ1-2; 8 bases agree with TRBD1. The DNA of the CDR3 is TGTGCCACCAGCAGAGGAGGAGCGGACAGGGAGGGCCCTAAGGGCTACACCTTC. It encodes CATSRGGADREGPKGYTF.